A single sample is the source of the 13 T cell receptor beta chains below, sequenced in a study of somatic mutations in cytotoxic T cells in rheumatoid arthritis. Sequenced by immunoSEQ multiplex PCR; TCRdb stores in-frame clones only, minus some. The sample shows 20,000 to 25,000 clones, more than 65% of them seen only once. Sequencing input: CD8+ T cells sorted from blood. The receptor source for this set is an adult with rheumatoid arthritis.

The chain has TRBV4-1 and TRBJ1-4, with a tentative D call TRBD1 (6 bases). The germline V and J ends were trimmed by 0 bases and 7 bases, with 27 bases remaining between them. The CDR3 totals 20 residues. CDR1 MGHRA and CDR2 YSYEKL come from the germline V gene. The CDR3 spells CASSQDALGGRIELPEKLFF. The CDR3 DNA is TGCGCCAGCAGCCAAGATGCCTTGGGGGGGCGGATTGAGTTACCTGAAAAACTGTTTTTT.

The chain recombines TRBV5-5 with TRBJ2-3; unclear D gene. The V and J ends lost 5 bases and 6 bases respectively, with 22 bases between them. This CDR3 comprises 16 residues. Germline V gene lookup returns CDR1 SGHKS and CDR2 YYEKEE (reference sequence). CDR3 DNA: TGTGCCAGCAGGTCTGGTCTATCGATAGGGATGGATACGCAGTATTTT. This codes for CASRSGLSIGMDTQYF.

In its sample, this clone was seen once. This chain joins TRBV4-1 and TRBJ2-1; 9 nucleotides line up with TRBD2. CDR3 size: 19 residues. Germline CDR1 MGHRA, CDR2 YSYEKL. J gave up 5 bases and V 4 bases, and 18 bases lay outside the gene matches. The CDR3 region is CASSLDSRWGTSIHNEQFF. The CDR3, as DNA: TGCGCCAGCAGCCTTGACAGCCGGTGGGGGACTAGCATCCACAATGAGCAGTTCTTC.

V is TRBV2 and J is TRBJ1-2, with no clear D. The CDR3 spans 14 residues. With 6 bases removed from V and 5 bases from J, the gap between germline ends came to 16 bases. Germline CDR1 and CDR2: SNHLY and FYNNEI. The CDR3 DNA sequence: TGTGCCAGCAGACCACGTGGCAGACTATATGGCTACACCTTC. It is translated as CASRPRGRLYGYTF.

The V and J genes are TRBV4-2 and TRBJ1-5; no clear D gene. Per the germline V gene, CDR1 is LGHNA and CDR2 is YNFKEQ. This CDR3 spans 15 amino acids. V lost 1 base and J lost 0, with 7 bases in between. CDR3: CASSQAIYSNQPQHF. DNA for the CDR3: TGTGCCAGCAGCCAAGCGATATATAGCAATCAGCCCCAGCATTTT.

This clone was counted a few times. V is TRBV19 and J is TRBJ1-5; weak D call: TRBD1 (5 bases). The length of the CDR3 is 13 residues. CDR1 and CDR2 from the germline V gene are LNHDA and SQIVND (reference sequence). With 3 bases removed from V and 7 bases from J, the gap between germline ends came to 10 bases. CDR3 bases: TGTGCCAGTAGTATCCGGGGGACCCAGCCCCAGCATTTT. It encodes CASSIRGTQPQHF.

This chain links TRBV19 with TRBJ1-3; D ambiguous. The CDR3 has 13 amino acids. CDR1 is LNHDA and CDR2 is SQIVND in the germline V gene (reference sequence). Trimming left V 7 bases short and J 4 bases short, with 11 bases between. This CDR3 reads CASTRGNGNTIYF. In DNA form, the CDR3 reads TGTGCCAGTACGCGGGGAAACGGAAACACCATATATTTT.

J is TRBJ2-6 and V is TRBV10-3, with a weak D call TRBD1 (5 bases). V was pared by 3 bases and J by 13 bases, with 10 bases between. The CDR3 is 12 amino acids. The germline CDR1 and CDR2 sequences are ENHRY and SYGVKD. The CDR3: CAISESGKVLTF. In nucleotides, the CDR3 is TGTGCCATCAGTGAATCAGGGAAGGTCCTGACTTTC.

The rearrangement uses TRBV6-1 and TRBJ2-3, with D perhaps TRBD1 (6 bases). V was clipped by 2 bases and J by 0 bases, with 12 bases between them. CDR1 MNHNS and CDR2 SASEGT come from the germline V gene. This CDR3 region has 16 residues. CDR3 coding DNA: TGTGCCAGCAGTGAAATGTTAGGACAGAGCACAGATACGCAGTATTTT. It is translated as CASSEMLGQSTDTQYF.

The chain has TRBV6-1 and TRBJ1-1; D not resolved. Germline-derived CDR1 and CDR2 are MNHNS and SASEGT. The CDR3 covers 14 residues. Trimming removed 8 bases from V and 1 base from J, with 14 bases in between. The CDR3 loop reads CASSRRGGNTEAFF. The CDR3 DNA reads as TGTGCCAGCTCTAGGAGAGGTGGGAACACTGAAGCTTTCTTT.

A note on this clone: Germline and junction disagree at one end, which may indicate a read error. This chain links TRBV19 with TRBJ2-1; perhaps D is TRBD1 or TRBD2 (5 bases each). CDR3 length equals 16 residues. Germline V CDR1 and CDR2: LNHDA, SQIVND (reference sequence). The DNA of the CDR3 is TGTGCCAGTAGTCTAGACAGCGGTAGCTCCTACAATGAGCAGTTCTTC. Residues: CASSLDSGSSYNEQFF.

This chain connects TRBV16 to TRBJ2-5; D not resolved. Trimming pared 4 bases from V and 3 bases from J, leaving 12 bases between. There are 14 residues in the CDR3. Germline V CDR1 and CDR2: KGHSY, FQNENV. Here the CDR3 reads CASSRARAEETQYF. The CDR3 DNA is TGTGCCAGCAGCCGTGCTAGGGCAGAAGAGACCCAGTACTTC.

The chain carries TRBV4-1 and TRBJ2-1; either TRBD1 or TRBD2 may supply D (7 bases each). Germline CDR1 MGHRA, CDR2 YSYEKL. The CDR3 is 19 amino acids. Between the trimmed V and J ends, which lost 4 bases and 8 bases, there was a span of 30 bases. CDR3 bases: TGCGCCAGCAGCCCACATGGGGGGGAGAGACAGGGAAGGAAGGATGAGCAGTTCTTC. Its translation: CASSPHGGERQGRKDEQFF.